The rows below give T cell receptor beta chains drawn from one sample of a study of cytomegalovirus exposure and HLA in healthy donors. Sequenced by immunoSEQ multiplex PCR; TCRdb stores in-frame clones only, minus some. The repertoire includes about 270,000 clones, 70% to 90% of them detected once, and 3.5% to 4% sits in the top ten. The specimen sequenced was PBMCs. These receptor sequences come from a man between 40 and 49 years old in good health and CMV-seropositive. Both conserved end residues are part of each CDR3. D genes are given only for firm matches. Part of the rows lack a size; the others show once, few, many or a class for expanded clones.

>once|NA|TRBV27|TRBJ2-1
CASSFSDSFYSYNEQFF
TGTGCCAGCAGTTTCTCCGACAGTTTCTACTCCTACAATGAGCAGTTCTTC
>NA|TRBD1|TRBV28|TRBJ1-1
CASSSSRTGRLNEAFF
TGTGCCAGCAGTTCCTCCAGGACAGGGAGGCTTAATGAAGCTTTCTTT
>few|NA|TRBV6-1|TRBJ1-1
CASNYVTMNTEAFF
TGTGCCAGCAACTATGTGACTATGAACACTGAAGCTTTCTTT
>NA|NA|TRBV10-2|TRBJ1-5
CASSKNRAQPQHF
TGCGCCAGCAGTAAGAATAGAGCTCAGCCCCAGCATTTT
>NA|TRBD1|TRBV6-5|TRBJ1-1
CASAQGWGNTEAFF
TGTGCCAGTGCACAGGGGTGGGGGAACACTGAAGCTTTCTTT
>NA|TRBD2|TRBV9|TRBJ2-3
CASSHTPNGRTSGREGTDTQYF
TGTGCCAGCAGCCACACCCCGAACGGGAGGACTAGCGGGAGAGAGGGGACAGATACGCAGTATTTT
>NA|NA|TRBV7-6|TRBJ2-7
CASSLVANSYEQYF
TGTGCCAGCAGCTTAGTTGCTAATTCCTACGAGCAGTACTTC
>NA|TRBD2|TRBV6-6|TRBJ2-6
CASSSRLAGGPQDLTF
TGTGCCAGCAGCTCGAGACTAGCGGGAGGGCCTCAAGACCTGACTTTC
>NA|TRBD2|TRBV28|TRBJ2-1
CASSPGLGSGNEQFF
TGTGCCAGCAGTCCGGGACTAGGATCGGGGAATGAGCAGTTCTTC
>NA|NA|TRBV28|TRBJ2-2
CASSSYTGELFF
TGTGCCAGCAGTTCCTACACCGGGGAGCTGTTTTTT
>NA|NA|TRBV27|TRBJ1-1
CASSFRGTEAFF
TGTGCCAGCAGTTTCCGAGGAACTGAAGCTTTCTTT
>NA|TRBD2|TRBV7-2|TRBJ2-7
CASSFLAGGRYEQYF
TGTGCCAGCAGCTTCTTAGCGGGAGGGCGGTACGAGCAGTACTTC
>NA|TRBD1|TRBV6-5|TRBJ2-7
CASSYVDRDYEQYF
TGTGCCAGCAGTTATGTGGACAGGGACTACGAGCAGTACTTC
>NA|TRBD2|TRBV7-2|TRBJ2-7
CASSFVGGGLVAYEQYF
TGTGCCAGCAGCTTCGTTGGGGGGGGACTAGTTGCCTACGAGCAGTACTTC
>NA|NA|TRBV18|TRBJ1-4
CASSRLATNEKLFF
TGTGCCAGCTCACGACTGGCAACTAATGAAAAACTGTTTTTT
>NA|TRBD1|TRBV19|TRBJ2-7
CASSIAGTVSYEQYF
TGTGCCAGTAGTATAGCCGGGACAGTCTCCTACGAGCAGTACTTC
>few|NA|TRBV28|TRBJ1-1
CASSFSYGGGTEAFF
TGTGCCAGCAGTTTCTCGTATGGGGGAGGGACTGAAGCTTTCTTT
>once|TRBD2|TRBV4-2|TRBJ2-7
CASSLSSGRNSYEQYF
TGTGCCAGCAGCCTGAGTAGCGGGAGGAACTCCTACGAGCAGTACTTC